This T cell receptor (beta chain) was sequenced in a study of OX40 agonist ivuxolimab in advanced cancers. Study-level information: Patients received intravenous ivuxolimab every 2 weeks at 0.01 to 10 mg/kg.

Assay used: immunoSEQ multiplex PCR; TCRdb lists only in-frame clones, some missing. Of fewer than 80,000 clones in the sample, over 75% were seen once. The V end was cut by 9 bases, the J end by 5 bases, with 10 bases between. CDR3 length equals 11 residues. From germline, CDR1 is SNHLY and CDR2 FYNNEI. This clone showed up just a few times. The sample was CD4+ or CD8+ T cells sorted from blood, taken in a trial of the OX40 agonist ivuxolimab. The rearrangement uses TRBV2 and TRBJ1-1; D is perhaps TRBD1 (6 bases). This receptor was obtained from an adult with an advanced solid tumor such as melanoma, head and neck, liver or kidney cancer. CDR3 sequence: CARMQGTEAFF. In DNA form, the CDR3 reads TGTGCCAGGATGCAGGGGACTGAAGCTTTCTTT.